This TCR beta chain comes out of a study of cytomegalovirus exposure and HLA in healthy donors. Use of 60 Vbeta and 13 Jbeta primers characterized the PCR. TCRdb keeps only in-frame clones here, not all; method: immunoSEQ multiplex PCR. The listing records 31,000 or so clones. Findings of the study overall: In a later analysis, the majority of CMV-associated beta chains seemingly showed HLA restriction.

In the case of this clone: Its matching antigen is unknown.

The V gene lost 4 bases and the J gene lost 6 bases, with 9 bases spanning the gap. Looked up from germline, CDR1 is MNHEY and CDR2 is SVGAGI. The CDR3 extends over 12 amino acids. This sequence joins TRBV6-5 and TRBJ1-2; D unclear. Sequenced input: PBMCs. The clonotype originates from a female donor in good health and CMV-seronegative. CDR3 amino acids: CASSSLVHGYTF. The CDR3 nucleotides read TGTGCCAGCAGTTCTCTAGTTCATGGCTACACCTTC.